These 27 T cell receptor beta chains came from one sample sequenced in a study of control samples from healthy donors and cancer patients. Method: immunoSEQ multiplex PCR; TCRdb's copy keeps in-frame clones and lacks some. This sample's table reports fewer than 250,000 clones. Sequencing input: blood. The receptors were gathered from a woman in her 30s in good health.

A note on this clone: Additional DNA sequences in this sample encode the identical CDR3. The J gene is TRBJ1-5, the V gene TRBV7-2; D unresolved. This CDR3 has 15 amino acids. From germline, CDR1 is SGHTA and CDR2 FQGNSA. V was shortened by 1 base and J by 0 bases, with 7 bases between the two germline ends. In DNA, the CDR3 is TGTGCCAGCAGCTTAGTTGAGGGTAGCAATCAGCCCCAGCATTTT. This encodes CASSLVEGSNQPQHF.

This sequence joins TRBV18 and TRBJ1-4; TRBD1 matches 7 bases. The germline V gene has CDR1 KGHSH and CDR2 LQKENI. The CDR3 length is 15 residues. Trimming took 3 bases from V and 2 from J; bases not matched to a gene: 3. The CDR3 here is CASSPRTGTNEKLFF. The CDR3 nucleotides read TGTGCCAGCTCACCCCGGACAGGTACTAATGAAAAACTGTTTTTT.

The rearrangement joins TRBV7-2 to TRBJ2-7; D might be TRBD1 or TRBD2, each matching 5 bases. From germline, CDR1 is SGHTA and CDR2 FQGNSA. V dropped 5 bases and J dropped 3 bases, with 14 bases sitting between them. This CDR3 contains 14 residues. The CDR3 spells CASSPQTGGYEQYF. For the CDR3, the DNA is TGTGCCAGCAGCCCACAAACAGGAGGCTACGAGCAGTACTTC.

This rearrangement joins TRBV15 to TRBJ1-3, with D perhaps matching TRBD1 (5 bases). CDR3 length: 16 residues. CDR1 and CDR2 (germline): LNHNV, YYDKDF (reference sequence). V lost 0 bases and J lost 6, with 15 bases in between. The CDR3 sequence: CATSRDDRDRVNTIYF. DNA of the CDR3: TGTGCCACCAGCAGAGATGACCGAGACAGAGTAAACACCATATATTTT.

To note about this clone: Germline is not matched at one junction end, which may reflect a read error. V usage is TRBV24-1 and J usage is TRBJ2-1; tentative D call: TRBD2 (6 bases). The CDR3 length is 14 residues. Germline CDR1 and CDR2: KGHDR and SFDVKD. CDR3 in amino acids: CATSDFTRGGATVF. The CDR3 DNA sequence: TGTGCCACCAGTGATTTCACGCGCGGCGGGGCCACGGTCTTC.

This chain joins TRBV7-9 and TRBJ2-4; the D gene could be TRBD1 or TRBD2 (5 bases each). CDR3 length: 15 residues. Per the germline V gene, CDR1 is SEHNR and CDR2 is FQNEAQ (reference sequence). The V gene lost 5 bases and the J gene lost 7 bases, with 18 bases spanning the gap. The CDR3 protein is CASSLQSGPRNIQYF. CDR3 sequence (DNA): TGTGCCAGCAGCCTCCAATCGGGGCCGAGGAACATTCAGTACTTC. Combining the CDR3 with reference TRBV7-9 and TRBJ2-4 gives the whole variable domain DTGVSQNPRHKITKRGQNVTFRCDPISEHNRLYWYRQTLGQGPEFLTYFQNEAQLEKSRLLSDRFSAERPKGSFSTLEIQRTEQGDSAMYLCASSLQSGPRNIQYFGAGTRLSVL.

The chain uses TRBV29-1 and TRBJ1-1; D perhaps matches TRBD1 (6 bases). Trimming cost V 6 bases and J 4 bases, with 12 bases left between them. CDR3 length: 12 residues. The germline gives CDR1 SQVTM, CDR2 ANQGSEA. The DNA for the CDR3 is TGCAGCGTACAGGGTTGGAGCACTGAAGCTTTCTTT. Translation: CSVQGWSTEAFF.

The chain combines TRBV18 with TRBJ2-5; D gene ambiguous. Germline values: CDR1 KGHSH, CDR2 LQKENI. V was shortened by 3 bases and J by 3 bases, with 5 bases between the two germline ends. This CDR3 contains 12 residues. DNA of the CDR3: TGTGCCAGCTCACCCCCGGAAGAGACCCAGTACTTC. The encoded protein is CASSPPEETQYF.

The chain couples TRBV28 to TRBJ1-2, with a tentative D call TRBD1 (5 bases). The ends were cut back, 5 bases at V and 8 bases at J, with 24 bases in the middle. The CDR3 extends over 16 amino acids. From germline, CDR1 is MDHEN and CDR2 SYDVKM. CDR3 loop: CASSPPTPGSAGGYTF. CDR3 DNA sequence: TGTGCCAGCAGTCCACCCACCCCAGGGTCGGCCGGGGGCTACACCTTC.

V and J are TRBV28 and TRBJ2-7; weak D call: TRBD1 (6 bases). The CDR3 runs to 13 residues. V was clipped by 3 bases and J by 7 bases, with 13 bases between them. Germline V gene sequence: CDR1 MDHEN, CDR2 SYDVKM. Written as DNA, the CDR3 is TGTGCCAGCAGTTTGGACAGCTCTGGGGAGCAGTACTTC. Translating it yields CASSLDSSGEQYF.

The chain joins TRBV19 to TRBJ1-1, with 7 bases identical to TRBD1. CDR1 and CDR2 (germline): LNHDA, SQIVND (reference sequence). This CDR3 is built from 15 residues. Losses at the gene ends were 5 bases for V and 8 bases for J; bases not matched to a gene: 14. Here the CDR3 DNA reads TGTGCCAGTAGTCCAAGCGACCCGGGACAGATGGAAGCTTTCTTT. Amino acid sequence: CASSPSDPGQMEAFF.

The rearrangement links TRBV5-6 to TRBJ1-5; a possible D gene is TRBD1 (6 bases). V was pared by 1 base and J by 1 base, with 6 bases between. Germline CDR1 SGHDT, CDR2 YYEEEE. This CDR3 is 14 amino acids long. CDR3 protein: CASSLQGSNQPQHF. CDR3 DNA: TGTGCCAGCAGCTTGCAGGGGAGCAATCAGCCCCAGCATTTT.

The V gene is TRBV6-5, the J gene TRBJ2-7; 10 bases line up with TRBD2. The V gene's germline CDR1 is MNHEY and CDR2 SVGAGI. J was trimmed by 3 bases and V by 6 bases; bases with no gene match: 8. The CDR3 spans 15 residues. This CDR3 is CASSQERGGFYEQYF. Here the CDR3 DNA reads TGTGCCAGCAGCCAAGAGCGGGGGGGTTTCTACGAGCAGTACTTC.

The V call is TRBV6-4, the J call TRBJ2-5, with D possibly matching TRBD2 (7 bases). V lost 7 bases to trimming and J lost 0 bases, with 21 bases between them. From germline, CDR1 is MRHNA and CDR2 SNTAGT. This CDR3 is built from 17 residues. The CDR3 DNA sequence: TGTGCCAGCATTAGCTTGGCGGGGGCCATCAACCAAGAGACCCAGTACTTC. This gives the protein CASISLAGAINQETQYF.

The genes are TRBV10-2 and TRBJ1-2, with D maybe TRBD1 (5 bases). Trimming left V 6 bases short and J 0 bases short, with 11 bases between. Looked up from germline, CDR1 is WSHSY and CDR2 is SAAADI. This CDR3 has 14 residues. The CDR3 DNA reads as TGCGCCAGCAGCCGGGACGGGACTAACTATGGCTACACCTTC. This codes for CASSRDGTNYGYTF.

The gene calls are TRBV6-1 and TRBJ2-7; D unresolved. The V gene lost 3 bases and the J gene lost 3 bases, with 12 bases spanning the gap. CDR3 length: 14 residues. Germline CDR1 MNHNS, CDR2 SASEGT. In nucleotides, the CDR3 is TGTGCCAGCAGTGACGGGCCTTTTGACTACGAGCAGTACTTC. It specifies CASSDGPFDYEQYF.

The chain has TRBV6-4 and TRBJ2-2; 7 bases agree with TRBD1. This CDR3 region has 15 residues. Trimming removed 3 bases from V and 9 bases from J; junction bases left unmatched: 10. The V gene's germline CDR1 is MRHNA and CDR2 SNTAGT. The chain's CDR3 is CASSENRGPPRELFF. The CDR3 coding sequence is TGTGCCAGCAGTGAGAACAGGGGCCCCCCCAGGGAGCTGTTTTTT.

The rearrangement links TRBV9 to TRBJ2-3, with 8 bases fitting TRBD2. Germline V CDR1 and CDR2: SGDLS, YYNGEE. The CDR3 is 18 amino acids. Trimming cost V 4 bases and J 4 bases; bases outside gene matches: 17. The CDR3 DNA reads as TGTGCCAGCAGCCCCCAAGCCCTCCGTCCGGGGGGGGCAGATACGCAGTATTTT. This translates into CASSPQALRPGGADTQYF.

This rearrangement joins TRBV19 to TRBJ2-4; D gene ambiguous. Trimming removed 6 bases from V and 3 bases from J, with 6 bases in between. This CDR3 comprises 12 residues. Per the germline V gene, CDR1 is LNHDA and CDR2 is SQIVND (reference sequence). The CDR3 reads CASSSVKNIQYF. DNA of the CDR3: TGTGCCAGTAGCAGTGTCAAAAACATTCAGTACTTC.

This chain connects TRBV7-2 to TRBJ1-1; 7 positions match TRBD1. Germline trimming cut 6 bases from V and 5 bases from J; bases unmatched to any gene: 15. This CDR3 comprises 16 residues. Germline V gene sequence: CDR1 SGHTA, CDR2 FQGNSA. Here the CDR3 reads CASRRVGGGGRTEAFF. The CDR3 bases are TGTGCCAGCAGGCGTGTCGGGGGAGGGGGCCGAACTGAAGCTTTCTTT.

The gene calls are TRBV5-1 and TRBJ1-2; weak D call: TRBD1 (5 bases). CDR1 and CDR2 (germline): SGHRS, YFSETQ. V was shortened by 0 bases and J by 3 bases, with 9 bases between the two germline ends. This CDR3 region has 14 residues. Written as DNA, the CDR3 is TGCGCCAGCAGCTTGGCCTCGACAGACTATGGCTACACCTTC. It is translated as CASSLASTDYGYTF.

The gene calls are TRBV28 and TRBJ1-2; 12 nucleotides agree with TRBD1. V lost 8 bases and J lost 2; bases outside the gene matches: 0. The CDR3 runs 13 residues. CDR1 MDHEN and CDR2 SYDVKM come from the germline V gene. CDR3 amino acids: CASGTGGNYGYTF. The CDR3 bases are TGTGCCAGCGGGACAGGGGGCAACTATGGCTACACCTTC.

The rearrangement links TRBV6-4 to TRBJ1-2; unclear D gene. There are 13 residues in the CDR3. Trimming removed 0 bases at V and 5 bases at J, with 7 bases between. CDR1 and CDR2 from the germline V gene are MRHNA and SNTAGT. The CDR3 spells CASSDSNQYGYTF. Written as DNA, the CDR3 is TGTGCCAGCAGTGACTCGAACCAATATGGCTACACCTTC.

The V call is TRBV11-3, the J call TRBJ1-1; 8 bases fit TRBD1. Losses at the gene ends were 4 bases for V and 6 bases for J; bases not matched to a gene: 1. Germline V gene lookup returns CDR1 SGHNT and CDR2 YENEEA. This CDR3 has 12 amino acids. The CDR3 nucleotides are TGTGCCAGCAGCTCGACAGGGGCTGAAGCTTTCTTT. It is translated as CASSSTGAEAFF.

This chain connects TRBV5-6 to TRBJ2-1; a possible D gene is TRBD1 (5 bases). This CDR3 is 16 amino acids long. The germline V and J ends were trimmed by 0 bases and 3 bases, with 13 bases remaining between them. CDR1 and CDR2 (germline): SGHDT, YYEEEE. The CDR3 bases are TGTGCCAGCAGCTTGGCCATCGGCCAGGGCTACAATGAGCAGTTCTTC. This gives the protein CASSLAIGQGYNEQFF.

V usage is TRBV19 and J usage is TRBJ1-6, with 10 bases matching TRBD1. The CDR3 covers 16 residues. Per the germline V gene, CDR1 is LNHDA and CDR2 is SQIVND (reference sequence). V shed 6 bases, J shed 6 bases, and the junction held 8 bases outside the gene matches. The CDR3 sequence: CASSRDRGLINSPLHF. The CDR3 bases are TGTGCCAGTAGCCGTGACAGGGGGCTTATTAATTCACCCCTCCACTTT.

The gene calls are TRBV9 and TRBJ1-1; D ambiguous. CDR1 and CDR2 (germline): SGDLS, YYNGEE. CDR3 length: 12 amino acids. Trimming removed 0 bases at V and 5 bases at J, with 5 bases between. CDR3: CASSVEGTEAFF. The CDR3 nucleotides are TGTGCCAGCAGCGTAGAGGGAACTGAAGCTTTCTTT. The complete variable domain, with remaining parts taken from reference TRBV9 and TRBJ1-1, reads DSGVTQTPKHLITATGQRVTLRCSPRSGDLSVYWYQQSLDQGLQFLIQYYNGEERAKGNILERFSAQQFPDLHSELNLSSLELGDSALYFCASSVEGTEAFFGQGTRLTVV.